In this sample, the clone carrying this TCR beta chain turned up many times. What it recognizes is unknown. This entry belongs to a study of T-cell reconstitution after alpha-beta-depleted transplantation in children. CDR1 DFQATT and CDR2 SNEGSKA come from the germline V gene (reference sequence). V was shortened by 3 bases and J by 4 bases, with 9 bases between the two germline ends. This CDR3 comprises 13 residues. Whole-study findings and limits: Several hundred expanded graft clones reportedly supplied alpha-beta T cells about two months after transplant. Surviving recipient T cells and thymic progenitors produced the high day-60 TCRbeta diversity seen in some patients.

Unique molecular identifiers were incorporated into the prepared TCRbeta library. MiXCR, applied by TCRdb to the PCR reads, yields one record per CDR3 protein. The table has 250,000 to 300,000 distinct CDR3 sequences, about 9.9% seen once. V is TRBV20-1 and J is TRBJ1-4, with TRBD1 as a possible D gene (5 bases). This TCR was sampled from a male patient aged 2-9 years who had a stem cell transplant for chronic granulomatous disease, so the T cells may come from the graft donor. The sequences come from peripheral blood, collected 180 days after TCRalphabeta/CD19-depleted stem cell transplant. CDR3 protein: CSASPGLNEKLFF. CDR3 nucleotide sequence: TGCAGTGCTAGTCCAGGGCTTAATGAAAAACTGTTTTTT.